A selection of T cell receptor beta chains follows, all from one sample in a study of blood T cell repertoires in COVID-19. Using immunoSEQ multiplex PCR, the repertoire was profiled, and TCRdb retains in-frame clones only, with some absent. Of 250,000 or so clones in the sample, around 90% were seen once. Sequences were obtained from PBMCs or T cells enriched from blood (not recorded which). Receptor source: a human donor in a cohort exposed to, infected with or recovered from COVID-19 (not recorded which). The donor label of this sample is uncertain. Each CDR3 is given with its conserved first and last residue. A D gene is named only where the DNA matches it firmly. Some rows have no size entry. The others give once, few or many, or a class for an expanded clone.

clone size	J gene	V gene	D gene	CDR3 DNA	CDR3 protein
.	TRBJ2-1	TRBV9	TRBD2	TGTGCCAGCAGCGCCGGGGGGGCAGTGGGTGAGCAGTTCTTC	CASSAGGAVGEQFF
.	TRBJ2-5	TRBV18	TRBD2	TGTGCCAGCTCACCGAGAAATAGCGGGGGGGCCGGAGAGACCCAGTACTTC	CASSPRNSGGAGETQYF
.	TRBJ1-5	TRBV20-1	.	TGCAGTGCTAGTGAAGGTTTCACAGGACAGCCCCAGCATTTT	CSASEGFTGQPQHF
.	TRBJ2-4	TRBV19	.	TGTGCCAGTAGTAGGCAGGGAAACATTCAGTACTTC	CASSRQGNIQYF
.	TRBJ1-5	TRBV24-1	.	TGTGCCACCAGTAGTCTATCCGAGCCCCAGCATTTT	CATSSLSEPQHF
.	TRBJ1-6	TRBV3-1/TRBV3-2	.	TGTGCCAGCACCAACGCCGGAGGGGACAATTCACCCCTCCACTTT	CASTNAGGDNSPLHF
.	TRBJ1-2	TRBV20-1	.	TGCAGTGCTAGCTCGGGTTGGCGCTACACCTTC	CSASSGWRYTF
.	TRBJ1-1	TRBV7-9	.	TGTGCCAGCAGCTTAGTGGATTCAGGGGATGACACTGAAGCTTTCTTT	CASSLVDSGDDTEAFF
.	TRBJ2-3	TRBV6-5	.	TGTGCCAGCAGTTGGGACTCATCCGGCACAGATACGCAGTATTTT	CASSWDSSGTDTQYF
.	TRBJ2-2	TRBV18	TRBD1	TGTGCCAGCTCACGGGGACAGCCGAACACCGGGGAGCTGTTTTTT	CASSRGQPNTGELFF
.	TRBJ1-2	TRBV19	.	TGTGCCAGTAGTATAAACGAAGGGGCGCGTAACTATGGCTACACCTTC	CASSINEGARNYGYTF
once	TRBJ2-2	TRBV28	TRBD1	TGTGCCAGCAGGATCTCAGGGGGCGCCCAACCCGGGGAGCTGTTTTTT	CASRISGGAQPGELFF
.	TRBJ1-2	TRBV4-1	.	TGCGCCAGCAGCACCCTGGGCCGAGGGATAGGGAGCTATGGCTACACCTTC	CASSTLGRGIGSYGYTF
.	TRBJ1-1	TRBV10-2	.	TGCGCCAGCAGCGTCACATTTATGAACACTGAAGCTTTCTTT	CASSVTFMNTEAFF
.	TRBJ2-6	TRBV3-1/TRBV3-2	.	TGTGCCAGCAGCCCCCCGGGGGCCAACGTCCTGACTTTC	CASSPPGANVLTF
.	TRBJ1-5	TRBV7-8	TRBD1	TGTGCCAGCAGCTCGGACAGGGGGTATGGACCCCAGCATTTT	CASSSDRGYGPQHF
.	TRBJ2-7	TRBV21-1	.	TGTGCCAGCAGCACACGCCAGGGTCGACACGAGCAGTACTTC	CASSTRQGRHEQYF
.	TRBJ1-2	TRBV6-5	TRBD1	TGTGCCAGCAGTTACTCACAGGGGCAAATAGGGGGCTACACCTTC	CASSYSQGQIGGYTF
.	TRBJ1-5	TRBV7-6	TRBD1	TGTGCCAGCAGCTTAGGGCAGGGGGGAGGTCAGCCCCAGCATTTT	CASSLGQGGGQPQHF
.	TRBJ1-3	TRBV15	TRBD1	TGTGCCACCAGTTGGGACAGGGGCTTTTCTGGAAACACCATATATTTT	CATSWDRGFSGNTIYF
.	TRBJ1-6	TRBV19	.	TGTGCCTCAGGAGGGATTCAAGGAAATTCACCCCTCCACTTT	CASGGIQGNSPLHF
.	TRBJ1-2	TRBV24-1	.	TGTGCCACCAGTGAGGGTGCAGGGGCCTATGGCTACACCTTC	CATSEGAGAYGYTF
.	TRBJ2-7	TRBV6-1	TRBD1	TGTGCCAGCAGTGAAGTTGGCAGGGGGCGTGAGCAGTACTTC	CASSEVGRGREQYF
once	TRBJ1-1	TRBV18	.	TGTGCCAGCTCACCCAAGTCAGGGAACACTGAAGCTTTCTTT	CASSPKSGNTEAFF
.	TRBJ1-2	TRBV7-2	TRBD1	TGTGCCAGCAGCTACGCACAGGGGAATGGCTACACCTTC	CASSYAQGNGYTF
.	TRBJ2-7	TRBV5-1	.	TGCGCCAGCTCCACGGGGTCCTACGAGCAGTACTTC	CASSTGSYEQYF
.	TRBJ2-5	TRBV29-1	TRBD1	TGCACCGTTAGAGGACAGGGCGATGCGGAGACCCAGTACTTC	CTVRGQGDAETQYF
.	TRBJ1-2	TRBV19	.	TGTGCCGCGGGACCAGCTAACTATGGCTACACCTTC	CAAGPANYGYTF
.	TRBJ2-5	TRBV24-1	TRBD2	TGTGCCACCAGTGTCCGAGCGGGGGGGACCCTGGAGACCCAGTACTTC	CATSVRAGGTLETQYF
.	TRBJ2-5	TRBV18	TRBD2	TGTGCCAGCTCACCGCTCCCTAGCGGGGGACCCCAAGAGACCCAGTACTTC	CASSPLPSGGPQETQYF
.	TRBJ1-2	TRBV12-3/TRBV12-4	TRBD1	TGTGCCAGCAGTCCAGGGGGCGCGAGCTACACCTTC	CASSPGGASYTF
.	TRBJ2-1	TRBV12-3/TRBV12-4	TRBD2	TGTGCCGTAAGCGGGGAAACGGACAATGAGCAGTTCTTC	CAVSGETDNEQFF
.	TRBJ2-1	TRBV6-1	TRBD1	TGTGCCAGCAGTGGACCGGAGACAGGGATATCAAATGAGCAGTTCTTC	CASSGPETGISNEQFF
.	TRBJ1-3	TRBV9	.	TGTGCCAGCAGCGCTCCGAACGGGGACTCTGGAAACACCATATATTTT	CASSAPNGDSGNTIYF
.	TRBJ2-3	TRBV6-5	TRBD1	TGTGCCAGCAGCCTAGGACAGGGGGCCACGGATACGCAGTATTTT	CASSLGQGATDTQYF
.	TRBJ2-1	TRBV4-3	TRBD1	TGCGCCAGCAGCTCGGACAGGGTGGGGAATGAGCAGTTCTTC	CASSSDRVGNEQFF
.	TRBJ2-1	TRBV2	.	TGTGCCAGCAGGGGGACTGGGTACAATGAGCAGTTCTTC	CASRGTGYNEQFF
.	TRBJ2-1	TRBV9	.	TGTGCCAGCAGCTCAAGAGGAGGGACTGGATACAATGAGCAGTTCTTC	CASSSRGGTGYNEQFF
.	TRBJ2-3	TRBV7-2	.	TGTGCCAGCAGAGAGGGACACCTCACAGATACGCAGTATTTT	CASREGHLTDTQYF
.	TRBJ1-6	TRBV23-1	.	TGCGCCAGCAGTCCGCGCGCCGAGCCTTCACCCCTCCACTTT	CASSPRAEPSPLHF
.	TRBJ2-1	TRBV7-3	.	TGTGCCAGCAGCTTAGAGGTCAGCCCTGAGCAGTTCTTC	CASSLEVSPEQFF
.	TRBJ1-3	TRBV24-1	.	TGTGCCACCAGTGATTCTCTGTTCGGAAACACCATATATTTT	CATSDSLFGNTIYF
.	TRBJ1-5	TRBV12-3/TRBV12-4	.	TGTGCCAGCAGTTCAGAAAATCAGCCCCAGCATTTT	CASSSENQPQHF
.	TRBJ2-6	TRBV25-1	TRBD1	TGTGCCAGCACCCTAGGGACAGGGGTTGCTGGGGCCAACGTCCTGACTTTC	CASTLGTGVAGANVLTF
once	TRBJ1-3	TRBV5-1	TRBD1	TGCGCCAGCAGCTTAGATCCGGCAGGGGGTTACTCTGGAAACACCATATATTTT	CASSLDPAGGYSGNTIYF
.	TRBJ2-5	TRBV2	TRBD1	TGTGCCAGCAGAGACAGGGGGCGCGAAGAGACCCAGTACTTC	CASRDRGREETQYF
.	TRBJ1-3	TRBV7-6	TRBD1	TGTGCCAGCAGCCCCGGGACAGGGGGTGGAAACACCATATATTTT	CASSPGTGGGNTIYF
.	TRBJ2-5	TRBV15	.	TGTGCCACCAGCAGAGATCTTACCATCGACGGCGGGGTCCAAGAGACCCAGTACTTC	CATSRDLTIDGGVQETQYF
.	TRBJ1-2	TRBV5-1	TRBD1	TGCGCCAGCAGCTTGAAGGGGGCTGGTGGCTACACCTTC	CASSLKGAGGYTF
.	TRBJ1-1	TRBV9	.	TGTGCCAGCAGCGTAGCGGGTCGAAACACTGAAGCTTTCTTT	CASSVAGRNTEAFF
.	TRBJ1-5	TRBV7-8	.	TGTGCCAGCAGCTTAGAGGGGCGCGGGGAGCCCCAGCATTTT	CASSLEGRGEPQHF
.	TRBJ1-1	TRBV10-3	.	TGTGCCATCAGTGTGAGGGGGGGGAACACTGAAGCTTTCTTT	CAISVRGGNTEAFF